Listed here are 10 T cell receptor beta chains from one sample, sequenced in a study of T cell clones after liver transplantation. Sequencing used immunoSEQ multiplex PCR; TCRdb keeps in-frame clones, though not all of them. The table shows 75,000 to 100,000 clones, with about 84% occurring only once. The sequences come from CD4+ T cells from blood, collected just over 45 months after liver transplant. Source of these receptors: a human patient who received a liver transplant. These T cells may partly come from the graft donor.

This clone was found once. The gene calls are TRBV5-1 and TRBJ2-7; D gene ambiguous. V was shortened by 0 bases and J by 0 bases, with 10 bases between the two germline ends. CDR1 and CDR2 (germline): SGHRS, YFSETQ. This CDR3 spans 15 amino acids. The CDR3 spells CASSLATTPSYEQYF. CDR3 bases: TGCGCCAGCAGCTTGGCTACGACTCCCTCCTACGAGCAGTACTTC.

The V and J genes are TRBV5-5 and TRBJ2-1; possibly TRBD1 for D (6 bases). V lost 3 bases and J lost 0, with 13 bases in between. The CDR3 consists of 16 residues. Germline CDR1 and CDR2: SGHKS and YYEKEE (reference sequence). In nucleotides, the CDR3 is TGTGCCAGCAGCTACTCGAGGGACACCTCCTACAATGAGCAGTTCTTC. Translating it yields CASSYSRDTSYNEQFF.

The V gene is TRBV28, the J gene TRBJ2-7; weak D call: TRBD2 (7 bases). V was pared by 5 bases and J by 3 bases, with 17 bases between. This CDR3 region has 15 residues. Per germline, CDR1 MDHEN and CDR2 SYDVKM. The CDR3 DNA reads TGTGCCAGCAGTGAGGGGGGTGGGACTATCTACGAGCAGTACTTC. Its translation: CASSEGGGTIYEQYF. Combining the CDR3 with reference TRBV28 and TRBJ2-7 gives the whole variable domain DVKVTQSSRYLVKRTGEKVFLECVQDMDHENMFWYRQDPGLGLRLIYFSYDVKMKEKGDIPEGYSVSREKKERFSLILESASTNQTSMYLCASSEGGGTIYEQYFGPGTRLTVT.

The J gene is TRBJ1-2, the V gene TRBV29-1; D is ambiguous. The germline gives CDR1 SQVTM, CDR2 ANQGSEA. V was shortened by 4 bases and J by 1 base, with 7 bases between the two germline ends. The CDR3 consists of 12 residues. The CDR3 bases are TGCAGCGTTGGCGTCCTTAACTATGGCTACACCTTC. It is translated as CSVGVLNYGYTF. The variable domain in full, with the rest retrieved from reference TRBV29-1 and TRBJ1-2, is SAVISQKPSRDICQRGTSLTIQCQVDSQVTMMFWYRQQPGQSLTLIATANQGSEATYESGFVIDKFPISRPNLTFSTLTVSNMSPEDSSIYLCSVGVLNYGYTFGSGTRLTVV.

The chain links TRBV4-3 to TRBJ2-5; possibly TRBD1 or TRBD2 for D (6 bases each). Trimming took off 0 bases at V and 4 bases at J, with 18 bases between the two ends. Germline lookup yields CDR1 LGHNA and CDR2 YSLEER. The CDR3 has 17 residues. In DNA form, the CDR3 reads TGCGCCAGCAGCCAAGAACCCCCCTCGGGGGCCGGAGAGACCCAGTACTTC. Protein: CASSQEPPSGAGETQYF.

By share, this clone counts as medium-sized. This chain's CDR3 is CASSATSTHEQFF. The DNA of the CDR3 is TGCGCCAGCAGTGCGACTAGCACCCATGAGCAGTTCTTC. This chain uses TRBV10-2 with TRBJ2-1, with 7 nucleotides matching TRBD2. Unmatched junction bases numbered 5, after V lost 4 bases and J lost 8 bases. This CDR3 contains 13 residues. The germline CDR1 and CDR2 sequences are WSHSY and SAAADI.

The gene calls are TRBV27 and TRBJ2-5; D is ambiguous. With 5 bases removed from V and 4 bases from J, the gap between germline ends came to 17 bases. The CDR3 spans 15 residues. Germline assignment: CDR1 MNHEY and CDR2 SMNVEV (reference sequence). Written as DNA, the CDR3 is TGTGCCAGCAGTCCGTCCAGAAGGTTTGGAGAGACCCAGTACTTC. Translating it yields CASSPSRRFGETQYF.

This clone was detected a few times. The V gene is TRBV25-1, the J gene TRBJ1-3; possibly TRBD1 for D (5 bases). This CDR3 spans 13 amino acids. V was trimmed by 6 bases and J by 1 base, leaving 7 bases between them. CDR1 MGHDK and CDR2 SYGVNS come from the germline V gene. The CDR3 sequence is CASSRGSGNTIYF. CDR3 DNA sequence: TGTGCCAGCAGCCGGGGGTCTGGAAACACCATATATTTT.

The chain is built from TRBV7-3 and TRBJ2-3; D is uncertain. The CDR3 length is 14 residues. Looked up from germline, CDR1 is SGHTA and CDR2 is FQGTGA. V was pared by 4 bases and J by 0 bases, with 8 bases between. The CDR3 DNA follows: TGTGCCAGCAGCTCGCGCCGGAGCACAGATACGCAGTATTTT. Protein product: CASSSRRSTDTQYF.

The V and J genes are TRBV7-2 and TRBJ1-4; D call uncertain. Trimming removed 4 bases at V and 8 bases at J, with 8 bases between. The germline CDR1 and CDR2 sequences are SGHTA and FQGNSA. CDR3 length: 12 amino acids. CDR3 protein: CASSWPGEKLFF. DNA for the CDR3: TGTGCCAGCAGCTGGCCGGGGGAAAAACTGTTTTTT.